Sequencing of this T cell receptor (beta chain) was carried out in a study of cytomegalovirus exposure and HLA in healthy donors. As concerns this clone: The target antigen is unknown.

The length of the CDR3 is 15 residues. Germline V gene lookup returns CDR1 LNHDA and CDR2 SQIVND (reference sequence). V was clipped by 5 bases and J by 9 bases; unmatched bases: 13. Overall study findings and caveats: There were some V segments, including TRBV6-2 and TRBV6-3, excluded as indistinguishable.

Researchers ran the PCR with 60 Vbeta and 13 Jbeta primers. The protocol was immunoSEQ multiplex PCR, while the TCRdb copy is restricted to in-frame clones and leaves out a portion. The sample lists about 78,000 clones, less than 85% occurring once. The clonotype originates from a male donor in good health and CMV-seronegative. The sequenced material came from PBMCs. The chain carries TRBV19 and TRBJ1-5; 7 bases are shared with TRBD1. This chain's CDR3 is CASSDRDSSYRPQHF. As DNA, the CDR3 is TGTGCCAGTAGTGACCGGGACAGTTCTTATAGGCCCCAGCATTTT.